This TCR beta chain was recorded in a study of blood T cell repertoires in COVID-19. The J segment lost 3 bases and the V segment lost 0 bases, leaving 12 bases of the junction unmatched. Germline V gene lookup returns CDR1 GTSNPN and CDR2 SVGIG (reference sequence). The CDR3 totals 17 residues. TCRdb keeps only in-frame clones here, not all; method: immunoSEQ multiplex PCR. The data show fewer than 350,000 clones, roughly 90% seen once. The clonotype was recovered from a woman aged 30 to 39 with COVID-19, enrolled during active disease. Sequencing was done on a sample of peripheral blood. The chain has TRBV30 and TRBJ1-1; 8 positions match TRBD1. CDR3 in amino acids: CAWSVPLWTGRDTEAFF. The CDR3, as DNA: TGTGCCTGGAGTGTACCCCTCTGGACAGGGAGGGACACTGAAGCTTTCTTT.